This entry lists 4 T cell receptor beta chains sequenced from one sample in a study of T cell changes during pregnancy in multiple sclerosis. TCRdb keeps only in-frame clones here, not all; method: immunoSEQ multiplex PCR. The profile covers tens of thousands of clones, with 90% appearing a single time and around 4.4% taken by the ten largest. This material consisted of CD8+ T cells from peripheral blood mononuclear cells, taken after pregnancy. Every receptor here comes from a female donor with multiple sclerosis, enrolled in a pregnancy study.

J is TRBJ1-2 and V is TRBV29-1; no definite D call. Trimming took 6 bases from V and 8 from J, leaving 22 bases between them. The CDR3 sequence is 14 residues long. Germline V gene data show CDR1 as SQVTM and CDR2 as ANQGSEA. DNA for the CDR3: TGCAGCGTGGATGAACCGGGGAAATCGCGGGGCTACACCTTC. The encoded protein is CSVDEPGKSRGYTF.

This chain connects TRBV4-2 to TRBJ1-2, with D maybe TRBD1 (6 bases). The V end was cut by 4 bases, the J end by 6 bases, with 24 bases between. The germline gives CDR1 LGHNA, CDR2 YNFKEQ. The CDR3 length is 17 residues. CDR3 coding DNA: TGTGCCAGCAGCCGGCCCGAGGCCAGGGGACTACTAGATGGCTACACCTTC. Translating gives CASSRPEARGLLDGYTF.

The chain has TRBV6-5 and TRBJ2-5; D gene uncertain. V was pared by 3 bases and J by 7 bases, with 9 bases between. The CDR3 sequence is 12 residues long. Looked up from germline, CDR1 is MNHEY and CDR2 is SVGAGI. CDR3 DNA sequence: TGTGCCAGCAGTTATGGTAGTGGGACCCAGTACTTC. Protein: CASSYGSGTQYF.

The chain combines TRBV19 with TRBJ1-5; unclear D gene. The germline CDR1 and CDR2 sequences are LNHDA and SQIVND (reference sequence). The CDR3 sequence is 17 residues long. V lost 9 bases, J lost 3 bases, and 24 bases lay in between. The CDR3 loop is CASSEKVFVRDNQPQHF. The CDR3 coding sequence is TGTGCCAGCTCAGAGAAAGTATTTGTGAGGGACAATCAGCCCCAGCATTTT.